Below, 17 T cell receptor beta chains from the same sample are listed, as sequenced in a study of T cells after yellow fever vaccination. TCRdb reprocessed the 5' RACE reads via MiXCR and lists one record per CDR3 protein. The table lists some 300,000 distinct CDR3 sequences, approximately 8% of them singletons, with about 3.7% in the top ten. Sample: CD4+ T cells sorted from PBMCs, taken 5 days after the yellow fever booster vaccination. These TCRs come from a man between 18 and 35 years old who received the YFV17D yellow fever vaccine.

This clonotype was observed at least ten times. This chain joins TRBV28 and TRBJ2-3; no clear D gene. This CDR3 spans 12 amino acids. The germline V gene has CDR1 MDHEN and CDR2 SYDVKM. V lost 4 bases to trimming and J lost 4 bases, with 6 bases between them. This CDR3 is CASSSNPDTQYF. DNA for the CDR3: TGTGCCAGCAGTTCCAACCCAGATACGCAGTATTTT.

This clonotype was picked up a small number of times. The chain is built from TRBV20-1 and TRBJ1-1; possibly TRBD1 for D (6 bases). Germline assignment: CDR1 DFQATT and CDR2 SNEGSKA (reference sequence). The CDR3 sequence is 13 residues long. V was cut by 6 bases and J by 1 base, with 12 bases left in between. The CDR3 spells CSAARGANTEAFF. CDR3 nucleotide sequence: TGCAGTGCCGCCAGGGGTGCGAACACTGAAGCTTTCTTT.

This clonotype was seen at least ten times. The chain carries TRBV4-1 and TRBJ2-1, with D perhaps matching TRBD2 (7 bases). V lost 0 bases and J lost 5, with 14 bases in between. CDR1 and CDR2 (germline): MGHRA, YSYEKL. CDR3 length: 16 residues. The CDR3 DNA reads TGCGCCAGCAGCCAAGAGTCCGGGGGGCCTGACAATGAGCAGTTCTTC. It yields the protein CASSQESGGPDNEQFF.

This clonotype was picked up a small number of times. The rearrangement joins TRBV7-8 to TRBJ2-1; D is undetermined. Trimming left V 1 base short and J 9 bases short, with 7 bases between. Germline V CDR1 and CDR2: SGHVS, FQNEAQ. The CDR3 runs to 12 residues. As DNA, the CDR3 is TGTGCCAGCAGCTTAGATTCTGGTGAGCAGTTCTTC. It yields the protein CASSLDSGEQFF.

This clonotype was counted a few times. The chain is built from TRBV20-1 and TRBJ2-7, with 7 bases matching TRBD1. CDR3 length: 14 amino acids. CDR1 and CDR2 from the germline V gene are DFQATT and SNEGSKA (reference sequence). After removal of 3 bases from V and 4 bases from J, the junction contained 9 bases not matched to a gene. The CDR3 sequence: CSASVGGHFYEQYV. In DNA form, the CDR3 reads TGCAGTGCTAGTGTAGGGGGCCATTTTTACGAGCAGTACGTC.

The V call is TRBV4-1, the J call TRBJ1-2, with 8 bases aligning to TRBD1. The J segment lost 7 bases and the V segment lost 4 bases, leaving 5 bases of the junction unmatched. Germline CDR1 is MGHRA and CDR2 is YSYEKL. The CDR3 length is 13 residues. The CDR3 reads CASSRTGMVGYTF. DNA of the CDR3: TGCGCCAGCAGCCGGACAGGGATGGTTGGCTACACCTTC.

This clonotype was picked up a small number of times. This chain uses TRBV7-9 with TRBJ1-2; no clear D. V gave up 2 bases and J gave up 7 bases, with 11 bases separating them. CDR1 is SEHNR, CDR2 FQNEAQ, per germline (reference sequence). The CDR3 spans 13 residues. The chain's CDR3 is CASSLYEIGGYTF. DNA for the CDR3: TGTGCCAGCAGCTTATATGAAATAGGTGGCTACACCTTC.

Only a few counts were recorded for this clonotype. CDR3 sequence: CASSQLVHSYEQYF. In DNA, the CDR3 is TGTGCCAGCAGTCAACTAGTGCACTCCTACGAGCAGTACTTC. The chain recombines TRBV12-3 or TRBV12-4 with TRBJ2-7; a weak D match, TRBD2 (5 bases). V was pared by 5 bases and J by 0 bases, with 11 bases between. The CDR3 has 14 residues.

This sequence joins TRBV27 and TRBJ1-2; no firm D call. The CDR3 consists of 14 residues. V lost 5 bases and J 4 bases, leaving 14 bases between the germline ends. Per the germline V gene, CDR1 is MNHEY and CDR2 is SMNVEV (reference sequence). CDR3 sequence: CASSGAGRFYGYTF. The DNA for the CDR3 is TGTGCCAGCAGTGGCGCGGGCCGCTTCTATGGCTACACCTTC.

This clonotype was picked up many times. The chain is built from TRBV12-3 or TRBV12-4 and TRBJ2-2; TRBD2 matches at 13 bases. CDR3 length: 17 amino acids. V shed 5 bases and J 0 bases; nucleotides not matched to a gene: 3. CDR3 sequence: CASSPGLAGANTGELFF. The CDR3 DNA reads TGTGCCAGCAGTCCTGGACTAGCGGGGGCGAACACCGGGGAGCTGTTTTTT.

The genes are TRBV6-5 and TRBJ1-1; perhaps TRBD1 as D (6 bases). V was trimmed by 0 bases and J by 0 bases, leaving 8 bases between them. Germline V gene sequence: CDR1 MNHEY, CDR2 SVGAGI. The CDR3 spans 15 residues. Here the CDR3 DNA reads TGTGCCAGCAGTTACTCGGACAGCCTGAACACTGAAGCTTTCTTT. Amino acid sequence: CASSYSDSLNTEAFF.

This clonotype appeared many times. The chain carries TRBV20-1 and TRBJ1-2; D unresolved. The CDR3 spans 11 residues. Germline lookup yields CDR1 DFQATT and CDR2 SNEGSKA (reference sequence). V lost 4 bases and J lost 4, with 7 bases in between. The CDR3 coding sequence is TGCAGTGCTACTTTATCCTATGGCTACACCTTC. The encoded protein is CSATLSYGYTF.

Ten or more counts support this clonotype. This chain uses TRBV5-1 with TRBJ2-1; D is perhaps TRBD1 or TRBD2 (5 bases each). V was cut by 0 bases and J by 0 bases, with 10 bases left in between. The CDR3 totals 16 residues. Germline V CDR1 and CDR2: SGHRS, YFSETQ. DNA of the CDR3: TGCGCCAGCAGCTTGGGGGGCGCGGGCTCCTACAATGAGCAGTTCTTC. It translates to CASSLGGAGSYNEQFF.

The rearrangement uses TRBV30 and TRBJ2-2; D possibly corresponds to TRBD2 (5 bases). Germline V CDR1 and CDR2: GTSNPN, SVGIG (reference sequence). The germline V and J ends were trimmed by 2 bases and 5 bases, with 9 bases remaining between them. The CDR3 sequence is 13 residues long. In DNA form, the CDR3 reads TGTGCCTGGAGTACGAGGGTTACCGGGGAGCTGTTTTTT. Amino acid sequence: CAWSTRVTGELFF.

This clonotype has more than one count but fewer than ten. The chain carries TRBV5-6 and TRBJ1-2, with D perhaps TRBD1 (5 bases). Per germline, CDR1 SGHDT and CDR2 YYEEEE. CDR3 length equals 12 residues. V was pared by 3 bases and J by 7 bases, with 10 bases between. The chain's CDR3 is CASSYRIAGYTF. CDR3 sequence (DNA): TGTGCCAGCAGCTACAGGATTGCTGGCTACACCTTC. Full variable domain (rest looked up from reference TRBV5-6 and TRBJ1-2): DAGVTQSPTHLIKTRGQQVTLRCSPKSGHDTVSWYQQALGQGPQFIFQYYEEEERQRGNFPDRFSGHQFPNYSSELNVNALLLGDSALYLCASSYRIAGYTFGSGTRLTVV.

The chain links TRBV18 to TRBJ2-5; D uncertain. Trimming cost V 5 bases and J 1 base, with 14 bases left between them. The germline V gene encodes CDR1 KGHSH and CDR2 LQKENI. The CDR3 spans 15 residues. The CDR3 region is CASSNLQPRQETQYF. The CDR3 DNA follows: TGTGCCAGCTCAAATCTCCAGCCCCGCCAAGAGACCCAGTACTTC.

This clonotype was recorded a few times. The CDR3 nucleotides are TGTGCCAGCAGCCCAAGCCCTCAGTTTGGAGATACGCAGTATTTT. Its translation is CASSPSPQFGDTQYF. This rearrangement joins TRBV9 to TRBJ2-3, with D uncertain. The CDR3 length is 15 residues. Between the trimmed V and J ends, which lost 4 bases and 5 bases, there was a span of 17 bases. Germline V lookup: CDR1 SGDLS, CDR2 YYNGEE.